This paragraph covers one T cell receptor (beta chain) sequence. The antigen is undetermined. The data were taken from a study of naive CD8 T cells in extremely preterm neonates. Findings and caveats of the study: Preterm samples differed in productive template counts; sample size was small. Shared CDR3 nucleotide sequences: preterm 2.5% to 3%, term roughly 0.4%, children 0.025% to 0.035%, adults over 0.0095%. Relative to older groups, preterm infants had shorter, less trimmed CDR3s with fewer N additions.

Extremely preterm births at roughly 22-28 weeks of gestation supplied the samples. Sorting kept Annexin V-negative CD3+CD8+CD45RA+CCR7+ naive T cells. About 20,000 to 100,000 naive CD8+ T cells were sorted per sample. TCRdb's table, derived via immunoSEQ multiplex PCR, lists solely in-frame clones and lacks some. The repertoire has tens of thousands of clones, 88% of them found once; the top ten carry roughly 0.99%. Sequenced sample: naive CD8+ T cells from cord blood. The clonotype originates from a boy who was born preterm.

CDR3 sequence: CASSARLAGGQETQYF. CDR3 nucleotides: TGTGCCAGCAGCGCCCGACTAGCGGGGGGGCAAGAGACCCAGTACTTC. The chain joins TRBV4-2 to TRBJ2-5; TRBD2 matches 14 bases. This CDR3 contains 16 residues. J was trimmed by 2 bases and V by 5 bases; bases with no gene match: 4. Germline assignment: CDR1 LGHNA and CDR2 YNFKEQ.